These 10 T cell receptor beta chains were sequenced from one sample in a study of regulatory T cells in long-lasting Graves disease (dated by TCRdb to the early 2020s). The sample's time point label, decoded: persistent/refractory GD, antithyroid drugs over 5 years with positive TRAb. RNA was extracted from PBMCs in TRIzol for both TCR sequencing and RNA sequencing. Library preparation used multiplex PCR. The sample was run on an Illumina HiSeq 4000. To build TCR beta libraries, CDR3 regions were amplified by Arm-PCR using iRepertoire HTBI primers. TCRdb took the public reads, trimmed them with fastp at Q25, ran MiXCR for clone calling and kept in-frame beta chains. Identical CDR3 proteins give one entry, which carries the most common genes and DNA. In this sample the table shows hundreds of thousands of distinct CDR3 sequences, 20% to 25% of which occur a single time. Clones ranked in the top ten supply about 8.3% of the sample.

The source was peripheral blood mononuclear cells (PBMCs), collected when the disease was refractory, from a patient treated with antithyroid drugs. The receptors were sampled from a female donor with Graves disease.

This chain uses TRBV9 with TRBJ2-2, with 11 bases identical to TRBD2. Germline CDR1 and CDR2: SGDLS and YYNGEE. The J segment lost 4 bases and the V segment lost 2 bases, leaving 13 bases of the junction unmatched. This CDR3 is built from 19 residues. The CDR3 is CASSVRGETSGTGTGELFF. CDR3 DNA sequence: TGTGCCAGCAGCGTGAGGGGGGAGACTAGCGGGACGGGCACCGGGGAGCTGTTTTTT. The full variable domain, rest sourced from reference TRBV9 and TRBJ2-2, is DSGVTQTPKHLITATGQRVTLRCSPRSGDLSVYWYQQSLDQGLQFLIQYYNGEERAKGNILERFSAQQFPDLHSELNLSSLELGDSALYFCASSVRGETSGTGTGELFFGEGSRLTVL.

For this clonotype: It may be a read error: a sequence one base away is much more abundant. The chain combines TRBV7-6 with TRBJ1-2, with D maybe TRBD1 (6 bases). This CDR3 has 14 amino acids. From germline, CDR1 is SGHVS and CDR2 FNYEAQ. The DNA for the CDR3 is TGTGCCAGCAGCTTAACGGGGCAGGGGTATGGCCACACCTTC. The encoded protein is CASSLTGQGYGHTF.

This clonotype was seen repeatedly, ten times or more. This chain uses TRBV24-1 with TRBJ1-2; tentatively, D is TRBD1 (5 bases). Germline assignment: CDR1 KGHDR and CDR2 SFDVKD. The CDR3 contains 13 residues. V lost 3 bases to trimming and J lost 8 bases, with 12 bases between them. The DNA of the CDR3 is TGTGCCACCAGTGATGGGTGGGGCGACGGCTACACCTTC. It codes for CATSDGWGDGYTF.

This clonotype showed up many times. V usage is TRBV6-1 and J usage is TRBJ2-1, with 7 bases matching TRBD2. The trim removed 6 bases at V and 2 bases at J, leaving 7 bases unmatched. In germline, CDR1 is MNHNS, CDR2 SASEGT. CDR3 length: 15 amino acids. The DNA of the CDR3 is TGTGCCAGCAGAGTCTCTCTAGCGGCCTACAATGAGCAGTTCTTC. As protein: CASRVSLAAYNEQFF.

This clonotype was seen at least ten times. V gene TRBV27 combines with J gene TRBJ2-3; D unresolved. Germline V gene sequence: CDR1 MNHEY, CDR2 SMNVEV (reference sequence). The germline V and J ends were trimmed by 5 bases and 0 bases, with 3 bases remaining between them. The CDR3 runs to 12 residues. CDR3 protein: CASSPSTDTQYF. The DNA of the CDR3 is TGTGCCAGCAGTCCTAGCACAGATACGCAGTATTTT.

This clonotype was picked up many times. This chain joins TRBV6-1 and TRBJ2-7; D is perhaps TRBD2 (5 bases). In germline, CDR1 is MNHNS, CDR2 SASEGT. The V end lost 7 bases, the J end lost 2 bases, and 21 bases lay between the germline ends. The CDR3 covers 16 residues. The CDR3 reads CASTGSAIPTPYEQYF. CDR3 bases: TGTGCCAGCACGGGAAGTGCTATTCCTACACCCTACGAGCAGTACTTC.

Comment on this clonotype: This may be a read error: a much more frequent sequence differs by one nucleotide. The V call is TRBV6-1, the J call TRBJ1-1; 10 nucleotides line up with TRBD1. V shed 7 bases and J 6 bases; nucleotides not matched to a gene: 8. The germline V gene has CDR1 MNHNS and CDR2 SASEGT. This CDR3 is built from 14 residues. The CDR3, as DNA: TGTGCCAGCAACCTAGGGACAGGGGTCGCTGAAGCTTTCTTT. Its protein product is CASNLGTGVAEAFF.

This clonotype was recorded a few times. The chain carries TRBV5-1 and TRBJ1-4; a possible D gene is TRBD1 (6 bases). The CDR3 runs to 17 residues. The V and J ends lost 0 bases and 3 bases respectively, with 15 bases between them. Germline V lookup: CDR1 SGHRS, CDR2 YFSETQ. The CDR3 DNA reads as TGCGCCAGCAGCTTGGCACCCGGGGGCGAGGCTAATGAAAAACTGTTTTTT. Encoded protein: CASSLAPGGEANEKLFF.

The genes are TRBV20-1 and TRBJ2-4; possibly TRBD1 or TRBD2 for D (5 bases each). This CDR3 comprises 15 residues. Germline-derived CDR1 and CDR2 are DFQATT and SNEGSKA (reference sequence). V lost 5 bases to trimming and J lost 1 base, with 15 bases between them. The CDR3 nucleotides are TGCAGTGCTCAACAGAGGGGATTCGCCAAAAACATTCAGTACTTC. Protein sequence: CSAQQRGFAKNIQYF.

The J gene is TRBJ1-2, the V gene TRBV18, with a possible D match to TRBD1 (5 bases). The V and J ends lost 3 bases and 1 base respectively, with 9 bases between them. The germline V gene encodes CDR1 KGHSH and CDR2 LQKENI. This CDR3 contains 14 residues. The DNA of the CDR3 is TGTGCCAGCTCACCGGGGCTGATTAACTATGGCTACACCTTC. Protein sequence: CASSPGLINYGYTF.